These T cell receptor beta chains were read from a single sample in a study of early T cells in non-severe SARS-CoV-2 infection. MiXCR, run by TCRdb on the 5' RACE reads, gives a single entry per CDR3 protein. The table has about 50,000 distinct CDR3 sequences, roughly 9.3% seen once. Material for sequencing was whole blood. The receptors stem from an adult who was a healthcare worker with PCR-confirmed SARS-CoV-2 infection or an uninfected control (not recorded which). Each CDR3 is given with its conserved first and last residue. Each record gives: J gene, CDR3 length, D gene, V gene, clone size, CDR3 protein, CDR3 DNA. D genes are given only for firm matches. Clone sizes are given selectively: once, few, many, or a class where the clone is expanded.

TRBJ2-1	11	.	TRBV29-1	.	CSVEYGREQFF	TGCAGCGTTGAATACGGCAGAGAGCAGTTCTTC
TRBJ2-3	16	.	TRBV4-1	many	CASSHTESGGTDTQYF	TGCGCCAGCAGTCATACCGAAAGTGGGGGAACAGATACGCAGTATTTT
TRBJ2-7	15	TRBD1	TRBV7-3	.	CASSPGQVPSYEQYF	TGTGCCAGCAGCCCAGGACAGGTCCCCTCCTACGAGCAGTACTTC
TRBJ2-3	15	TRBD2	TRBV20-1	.	CSALPLAGLADTQYF	TGCAGTGCTCTCCCCCTAGCGGGGCTAGCAGATACGCAGTATTTT
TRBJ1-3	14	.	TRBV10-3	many	CAISGQPSGNTIYF	TGTGCCATCAGCGGACAGCCCTCTGGAAACACCATATATTTT
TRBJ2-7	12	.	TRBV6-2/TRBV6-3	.	CASSPSQVEQYF	TGTGCCAGCAGTCCTTCCCAAGTCGAGCAGTACTTC
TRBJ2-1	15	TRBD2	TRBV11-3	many	CASSLVAGRNNEQFF	TGTGCCAGCAGCTTAGTTGCCGGGAGGAATAATGAGCAGTTCTTC
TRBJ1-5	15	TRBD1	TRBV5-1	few	CASSAMGQYNQPQHF	TGCGCCAGCAGCGCAATGGGACAGTATAATCAGCCCCAGCATTTT
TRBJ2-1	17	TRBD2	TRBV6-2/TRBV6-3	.	CASSYTGTSGIYNEQFF	TGTGCCAGCAGTTACACGGGGACTAGCGGGATTTACAATGAGCAGTTCTTC
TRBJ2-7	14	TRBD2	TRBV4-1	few	CTSSHPGGKGEQYF	TGCACCAGCAGCCACCCGGGGGGGAAGGGGGAGCAGTACTTC
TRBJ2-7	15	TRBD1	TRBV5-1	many	CASSPTGQGYYEQYF	TGCGCCAGCAGCCCCACTGGACAGGGATACTACGAGCAGTACTTC
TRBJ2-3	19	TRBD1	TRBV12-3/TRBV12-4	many	CASSLGRQGLKSPTDTQYF	TGTGCCAGCAGTTTGGGGAGACAGGGATTAAAAAGCCCCACAGATACGCAGTATTTT
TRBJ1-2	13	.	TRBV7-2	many	CASSLEQSYGYTF	TGTGCCAGCAGCTTAGAACAGAGCTATGGCTACACCTTC
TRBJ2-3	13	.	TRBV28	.	CASGIPSTDTQYF	TGTGCCAGCGGCATACCCAGCACAGATACGCAGTATTTT
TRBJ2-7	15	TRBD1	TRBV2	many	CASSELGQGNYEQYF	TGTGCCAGCAGTGAATTGGGACAGGGGAATTACGAGCAGTACTTC
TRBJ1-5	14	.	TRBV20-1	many	CSARSSEGVRPQHF	TGCAGTGCTAGATCATCGGAGGGAGTCCGGCCCCAGCATTTT
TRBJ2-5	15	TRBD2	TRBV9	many	CASTEASGREETQYF	TGTGCCAGCACCGAAGCTAGCGGGAGGGAAGAGACCCAGTACTTC
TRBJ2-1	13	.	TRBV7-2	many	CASSLAGSHEQFF	TGTGCCAGCAGCTTAGCAGGGAGCCATGAGCAGTTCTTC
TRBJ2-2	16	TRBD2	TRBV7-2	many	CASSEQREGSTGELFF	TGTGCCAGCAGCGAACAGCGGGAGGGCTCCACCGGGGAGCTGTTTTTT
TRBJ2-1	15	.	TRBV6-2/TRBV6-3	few	CASSNGRGLHNEQFF	TGTGCCAGCAGTAATGGTCGTGGGCTTCACAATGAGCAGTTCTTC
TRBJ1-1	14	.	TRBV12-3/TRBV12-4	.	CASSRAGGSAEAFF	TGTGCCAGCAGCCGGGCCGGGGGGTCCGCTGAAGCTTTCTTT
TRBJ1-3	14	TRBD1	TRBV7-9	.	CVSSPGGSGNTIYF	TGTGTCAGCAGCCCAGGGGGCTCTGGAAACACCATATATTTT
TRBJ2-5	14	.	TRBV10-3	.	CAISESTAAETQYF	TGTGCCATCAGTGAGTCGACTGCAGCGGAGACCCAGTACTTC
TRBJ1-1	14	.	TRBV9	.	CASSVEAINTEAFF	TGTGCCAGCAGCGTAGAGGCAATTAACACTGAAGCTTTCTTT
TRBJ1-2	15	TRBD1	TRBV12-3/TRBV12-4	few	CASSFGDRINYGYTF	TGTGCCAGCAGTTTTGGGGACAGGATTAACTATGGCTACACCTTC
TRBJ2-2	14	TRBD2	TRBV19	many	CASTLALSPGELFF	TGTGCCAGTACACTAGCGCTGAGTCCCGGGGAGCTGTTTTTT
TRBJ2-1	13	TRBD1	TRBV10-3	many	CATGTDLYNEQFF	TGTGCCACCGGGACAGACCTATACAATGAGCAGTTCTTC
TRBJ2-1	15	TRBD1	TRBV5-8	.	CASSLRGLVHNEQFF	TGTGCCAGCAGCCTGAGGGGGCTAGTTCACAATGAGCAGTTCTTC
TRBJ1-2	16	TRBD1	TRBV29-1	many	CSVVTYPGQGISGYTF	TGCAGCGTTGTTACCTACCCCGGACAGGGGATAAGTGGCTACACCTTC